These 9 T cell receptor beta chains originate from one sample sequenced in a study of cytomegalovirus exposure and HLA in healthy donors. The PCR used 60 Vbeta and 13 Jbeta primers. The protocol was immunoSEQ multiplex PCR, while the TCRdb copy is restricted to in-frame clones and leaves out a portion. This sample has 120,000 or so clones, with around 66% found just once. Sequenced material: PBMCs. These receptors were obtained from a man between 18 and 29 years old in good health and CMV-seronegative.

The V call is TRBV7-2, the J call TRBJ1-1, with 7 bases fitting TRBD1. The CDR3 has 13 amino acids. Germline V lookup: CDR1 SGHTA, CDR2 FQGNSA. Trimming at V came to 4 bases and at J to 3 bases, leaving 2 bases not matched to a gene. The CDR3 DNA reads TGTGCCAGCAGCTATGACAGGGACACTGAAGCTTTCTTT. This gives the protein CASSYDRDTEAFF.

V and J are TRBV15 and TRBJ2-1, with D tentatively TRBD2 (5 bases). V was cut by 5 bases and J by 4 bases, with 12 bases left in between. The CDR3 has 14 amino acids. Germline V gives CDR1 LNHNV, CDR2 YYDKDF (reference sequence). CDR3 amino acids: CATSLRREYNEQFF. CDR3 bases: TGTGCCACCAGCCTCAGAAGGGAGTACAATGAGCAGTTCTTC.

This chain connects TRBV4-3 to TRBJ2-2; 16 bases are a match to TRBD2. In germline, CDR1 is LGHNA, CDR2 YSLEER. This CDR3 contains 18 residues. The junction had 6 bases not matched to a gene; V was cut back by 4 bases and J by 4 bases. CDR3 sequence: CASSPGLAGGPSTGELFF. In DNA form, the CDR3 reads TGCGCCAGCAGCCCGGGACTAGCGGGAGGGCCTAGCACCGGGGAGCTGTTTTTT.

This clone was seen a handful of times. This sequence joins TRBV2 and TRBJ1-4; the D gene is possibly TRBD1 (5 bases). The CDR3 is 14 amino acids. With 6 bases removed from V and 4 bases from J, the gap between germline ends came to 12 bases. The germline CDR1 and CDR2 sequences are SNHLY and FYNNEI. The CDR3 DNA is TGTGCCAGCAGAACAGGCCTCTTTAATGAAAAACTGTTTTTT. Amino acids: CASRTGLFNEKLFF.

As regards this clone: This CDR3 is also generated by other DNA sequences in the sample. This chain links TRBV9 with TRBJ1-4, with D hard to call. Germline-derived CDR1 and CDR2 are SGDLS and YYNGEE. This CDR3 contains 13 residues. The V and J ends lost 4 bases and 4 bases respectively, with 8 bases between them. CDR3 in amino acids: CASSPGNNEKLFF. As DNA, the CDR3 is TGTGCCAGCAGCCCCGGGAATAATGAAAAACTGTTTTTT.

This sequence joins TRBV28 and TRBJ1-5; a weak D match, TRBD1 (6 bases). The germline CDR1 and CDR2 sequences are MDHEN and SYDVKM. This CDR3 is 15 amino acids long. The V and J ends lost 6 bases and 7 bases respectively, with 19 bases between them. CDR3 amino acids: CASSRQTGPGQPQHF. The CDR3 region has the DNA TGTGCCAGCAGCCGTCAGACAGGTCCGGGGCAGCCCCAGCATTTT.

The chain combines TRBV30 with TRBJ2-1; weak D call: TRBD2 (6 bases). The V gene's germline CDR1 is GTSNPN and CDR2 SVGIG (reference sequence). There are 13 residues in the CDR3. V was cut by 5 bases and J by 8 bases, with 16 bases left in between. CDR3: CAWGRTGGDEQFF. CDR3 coding DNA: TGTGCCTGGGGACGGACCGGGGGAGATGAGCAGTTCTTC. The variable domain in full, completed from reference TRBV30 and TRBJ2-1, reads SQTIHQWPATLVQPVGSPLSLECTVEGTSNPNLYWYRQAAGRGLQLLFYSVGIGQISSEVPQNLSASRPQDRQFILSSKKLLLSDSGFYLCAWGRTGGDEQFFGPGTRLTVL.

With respect to this clone: The junction shows a germline mismatch at one end, possibly a read error. The chain recombines TRBV20-1 with TRBJ2-1; a weak D match, TRBD2 (6 bases). The V gene's germline CDR1 is DFQATT and CDR2 SNEGSKA (reference sequence). The CDR3 spans 11 residues. CDR3 amino acids: CSARVGGGVVF. CDR3 sequence (DNA): TGCAGTGCTAGAGTGGGCGGCGGGGTGGTCTTC.

This clone was picked up a small number of times. This chain uses TRBV7-9 with TRBJ2-1; TRBD2 matches at 9 bases. Germline V CDR1 and CDR2: SEHNR, FQNEAQ (reference sequence). The length of the CDR3 is 18 residues. J lost 4 bases, V lost 4 bases, and 14 bases had no gene match. The DNA for the CDR3 is TGTGCCAGCAGCTCCACCGATCCGCTAGCGGGAACATACAATGAGCAGTTCTTC. It specifies CASSSTDPLAGTYNEQFF.